Listed below are T cell receptor beta chains from one sample, sequenced in a study of post-analysis software for immune sequencing data. TCRdb ran MiXCR on the PCR reads and lists one entry per CDR3 protein. The table includes 430,000 or so distinct CDR3 sequences, less than 40% detected once. Sample: blood. Every receptor here comes from a girl aged 2 to 9 with multiple sclerosis. Both conserved end residues are part of each CDR3. The order of the fields is clone size, J gene, D gene, V gene, CDR3 protein, CDR3 DNA. D genes are given only for firm matches. Clone size is shown for a subset of rows, as once, few, many or a class of expanded clone.

>.|TRBJ1-1|.|TRBV29-1
CSVELVNTEAFF
TGCAGCGTTGAATTGGTGAACACTGAAGCTTTCTTT
>.|TRBJ2-3|TRBD1|TRBV5-1
CASSMTGAEADTQYF
TGCGCCAGCAGCATGACAGGGGCAGAGGCAGATACGCAGTATTTT
>few|TRBJ2-2|.|TRBV5-1
CASSLGPNTGELFF
TGTGCCAGCAGCTTAGGCCCAAACACCGGGGAGCTGTTTTTT
>once|TRBJ2-7|TRBD1|TRBV19
CATRTGYEQYF
TGTGCCACCAGGACAGGCTACGAGCAGTACTTC
>few|TRBJ1-1|.|TRBV7-9
CASSHTLGPGSMNTEAFF
TGTGCCAGCAGCCACACCCTCGGCCCAGGCAGCATGAACACTGAAGCTTTCTTT
>few|TRBJ1-1|.|TRBV6-1
CASSTTNMNTEAFF
TGTGCCAGCAGTACAACGAACATGAACACTGAAGCTTTCTTT
>.|TRBJ2-7|TRBD1|TRBV18
CASSPVDRPRYEQYF
TGTGCCAGCTCACCGGTGGACAGGCCACGGTACGAGCAGTACTTC
>.|TRBJ2-3|TRBD2|TRBV20-1
CSARDPAGENKLVGTDTQYF
TGCAGTGCTAGAGATCCAGCGGGAGAGAATAAGTTAGTTGGCACAGATACGCAGTATTTT
>.|TRBJ2-7|TRBD2|TRBV5-1
CASSLLSGLSYEQYF
TGCGCCAGCAGCTTGTTATCGGGACTAAGCTACGAGCAGTACTTC
>.|TRBJ2-7|TRBD2|TRBV20-1
CSAVASGRGYNEQYF
TGCAGTGCGGTGGCTAGCGGGAGGGGTTACAATGAGCAGTACTTC
>.|TRBJ2-7|TRBD2|TRBV25-1
CASSADPSGGTYEQYF
TGTGCCAGCAGTGCAGACCCTAGCGGGGGAACCTACGAGCAGTACTTC
>.|TRBJ2-7|TRBD1|TRBV24-1
CATMIGDRGHEQYF
TGTGCCACCATGATTGGGGACAGGGGGCACGAGCAGTACTTC
>few|TRBJ1-4|TRBD1|TRBV4-3
CASSQGQGRSEKLFF
TGCGCCAGCAGCCAAGGACAGGGTCGGAGTGAAAAACTGTTTTTT
>.|TRBJ1-1|.|TRBV6-5
CASRFQSNTEAFF
TGTGCCTCCCGCTTTCAGTCGAACACTGAAGCTTTCTTT
>.|TRBJ1-5|.|TRBV20-1
CSARPYTDSFNQPQHF
TGCAGTGCTAGACCGTACACCGACAGTTTCAATCAGCCCCAGCATTTT
>.|TRBJ1-5|TRBD1|TRBV14
CARPTTGNNQPQHF
TGTGCCAGGCCAACGACAGGGAACAATCAGCCCCAGCATTTT
>.|TRBJ2-1|.|TRBV6-2/TRBV6-3
CASNLRDNSYNEQFF
TGTGCCAGCAACCTCCGGGACAACTCCTACAATGAGCAGTTCTTC
>few|TRBJ2-5|TRBD1|TRBV12-3/TRBV12-4
CASTRQGAGETQYF
TGTGCCAGCACTCGACAGGGGGCGGGAGAGACCCAGTACTTC
>many|TRBJ1-1|.|TRBV5-1
CASSSEIEAFF
TGCGCCAGCAGTTCCGAGATTGAAGCTTTCTTT
>.|TRBJ2-3|TRBD2|TRBV7-9
CASSLRTSGGKYF
TGTGCCAGCAGCCTCCGGACTAGCGGGGGCAAGTATTTT
>few|TRBJ2-4|TRBD1|TRBV7-9
CASSLFPATGGGEQYF
TGTGCCAGCAGCTTATTTCCCGCGACAGGGGGCGGTGAGCAGTACTTC
>few|TRBJ1-2|.|TRBV7-8
CASSLGVDGYTF
TGTGCCAGCAGCTTAGGGGTGGATGGCTACACCTTC
>.|TRBJ2-1|.|TRBV4-3
CASSQDLGRNEQFF
TGCGCCAGCAGCCAAGATCTTGGGCGCAATGAGCAGTTCTTC
>.|TRBJ2-5|TRBD1|TRBV3-1
CASSQERTGVGQYF
TGTGCCAGCAGCCAAGAAAGGACAGGGGTGGGGCAGTACTTC
>few|TRBJ1-5|TRBD1|TRBV15
CATSFSGQGDQPQHF
TGTGCCACCAGCTTCAGTGGACAGGGAGATCAGCCCCAGCATTTT
>.|TRBJ2-3|.|TRBV7-3
CASSLGTSDMQYF
TGTGCCAGCAGCCTCGGGACCTCAGATATGCAGTATTTT
>.|TRBJ2-2|.|TRBV5-1
CASGSETAYTGELFF
TGCGCCAGCGGGAGCGAGACAGCTTACACCGGGGAGCTGTTTTTT
>.|TRBJ2-7|.|TRBV27
CASSYWTGIGGHEQYF
TGTGCCAGCAGTTACTGGACGGGGATAGGGGGACACGAGCAGTACTTC
>.|TRBJ2-3|.|TRBV5-1
CASSLVLGGGLTDTQYF
TGCGCCAGCAGCTTGGTCCTGGGGGGAGGTCTCACAGATACGCAGTATTTT
>once|TRBJ2-1|TRBD2|TRBV28
CASRAYIGLAGVGQFF
TGTGCCAGCAGGGCATATATAGGACTAGCGGGAGTTGGGCAGTTCTTC
>few|TRBJ1-1|.|TRBV7-7
CASSRQPDTEAFF
TGTGCCAGCAGCCGACAGCCGGACACTGAAGCTTTCTTT
>.|TRBJ2-1|.|TRBV12-3/TRBV12-4
CASSGEGYQDPNEQFF
TGTGCCAGCAGTGGAGAGGGTTACCAAGATCCCAATGAGCAGTTCTTC
>.|TRBJ2-7|TRBD2|TRBV28
CASRRTSGVEQYF
TGTGCCAGCAGGAGGACTAGCGGGGTCGAGCAGTACTTC
>few|TRBJ1-2|.|TRBV7-2
CASSPNGLGRPYGYTF
TGTGCCAGCAGCCCAAACGGATTAGGACGGCCCTATGGCTACACCTTC
>.|TRBJ1-5|.|TRBV20-1
CSARDGEGRIRQPQHF
TGCAGTGCTAGAGATGGGGAGGGAAGGATAAGGCAGCCCCAGCATTTT
>medium-sized|TRBJ2-5|TRBD2|TRBV29-1
CSVVAGDPQETQYF
TGCAGCGTTGTAGCGGGAGATCCACAAGAGACCCAGTACTTC
>.|TRBJ1-2|.|TRBV20-1
CSAGDQTGYGYTF
TGCAGTGCCGGGGACCAAACCGGGTATGGCTACACCTTC
>few|TRBJ2-5|.|TRBV28
CASSFGDLREQYF
TGTGCCAGCAGTTTTGGTGACCTCAGGGAGCAGTACTTC
>.|TRBJ2-7|.|TRBV28
CASSVLSTIYEQYF
TGTGCCAGCAGTGTCCTCTCGACTATCTACGAGCAGTACTTC
>.|TRBJ1-1|.|TRBV6-5
CASTLTFAGNDEAFF
TGTGCCAGCACCCTGACGTTCGCGGGTAACGATGAAGCTTTCTTT
>.|TRBJ1-4|TRBD1|TRBV15
CATSRGQGDEKLFF
TGTGCCACCAGCAGAGGACAGGGGGATGAAAAACTGTTTTTT
>few|TRBJ2-7|TRBD1|TRBV5-1
CASSPSPGTGDEQYF
TGCGCCAGCAGCCCTAGTCCCGGGACAGGGGACGAGCAGTACTTC
>.|TRBJ2-4|.|TRBV12-3/TRBV12-4
CASSPRGLAKNIQYF
TGTGCCAGCAGTCCTAGAGGTTTAGCCAAAAACATTCAGTACTTC
>.|TRBJ1-6|.|TRBV10-3
CAITGSEASPLHF
TGTGCCATTACCGGGTCAGAGGCTTCACCCCTCCACTTT
>.|TRBJ1-2|TRBD1|TRBV7-6
CASSSGQESYGYAF
TGTGCCAGCAGCTCGGGACAGGAGTCCTATGGCTACGCCTTC
>.|TRBJ2-3|.|TRBV7-9
CASSLSSLRTDTQYF
TGTGCCAGCAGCTTATCTTCCTTGCGCACAGATACGCAGTATTTT
>.|TRBJ2-1|TRBD2|TRBV18
CASSPTLGLDNEQFF
TGTGCCAGCTCACCAACACTAGGACTAGACAATGAGCAGTTCTTC
>.|TRBJ1-5|TRBD1|TRBV20-1
CSAAGQLDQPQHF
TGCAGTGCTGCGGGACAGTTAGATCAGCCCCAGCATTTT
>.|TRBJ2-7|TRBD1|TRBV12-3/TRBV12-4
CASSFTIGQGSSEQYF
TGTGCCAGCAGTTTTACAATCGGACAGGGATCTTCCGAGCAGTACTTC
>.|TRBJ2-7|.|TRBV18
CASSPGGTAYEQYF
TGTGCCAGCTCACCAGGCGGGACCGCCTACGAGCAGTACTTC
>few|TRBJ2-5|.|TRBV7-2
CASSLRSSRETQYF
TGTGCCAGCAGCTTAAGGTCGTCGCGAGAGACCCAGTACTTC
>.|TRBJ2-3|.|TRBV28
CASSWRLGDTQYF
TGTGCCAGCAGTTGGCGACTAGGGGATACGCAGTATTTT
>many|TRBJ1-2|TRBD1|TRBV29-1
CSVGDRDYGYTF
TGCAGCGTCGGGGACAGGGACTATGGCTACACCTTC